A single sample gave rise to the 7 T cell receptor beta chains below, sequenced in a study of blood T cell repertoires in COVID-19. Clones were read by immunoSEQ multiplex PCR, and TCRdb kept only the in-frame ones, dropping some. The sample lists around 250,000 clones, approximately 91% occurring once. The sample was PBMCs or T cells enriched from blood (not recorded which). All receptors come from a human donor in a cohort exposed to, infected with or recovered from COVID-19 (not recorded which). The donor label of this sample is uncertain.

The chain couples TRBV27 to TRBJ1-4, with 8 bases lining up with TRBD1. The CDR3 consists of 19 residues. V was clipped by 5 bases and J by 0 bases; unmatched bases: 14. Germline lookup yields CDR1 MNHEY and CDR2 SMNVEV (reference sequence). CDR3 sequence (DNA): TGTGCCAGCAGTCCCCGGACAGGGTGGGACTATGCAACTAATGAAAAACTGTTTTTT. Residues: CASSPRTGWDYATNEKLFF.

The chain uses TRBV27 and TRBJ2-1; maybe TRBD1 (5 bases). The V gene lost 4 bases and the J gene lost 9 bases, with 19 bases spanning the gap. The germline V gene encodes CDR1 MNHEY and CDR2 SMNVEV (reference sequence). The length of the CDR3 is 15 residues. The CDR3 bases are TGTGCCAGCAGTTCCCGCGCGGTCACAGGTGGTGAGCAGTTCTTC. This encodes CASSSRAVTGGEQFF.

The V call is TRBV29-1, the J call TRBJ2-5; the D gene is possibly TRBD2 (6 bases). Germline loops: CDR1 SQVTM, CDR2 ANQGSEA. The CDR3 consists of 12 residues. Trimming left V 5 bases short and J 2 bases short, with 9 bases between. The CDR3 region is CSVSGGQETQYF. CDR3 sequence (DNA): TGCAGCGTTAGTGGGGGGCAAGAGACCCAGTACTTC.

The chain employs TRBV5-1 and TRBJ2-7, with D possibly matching TRBD2 (6 bases). Germline CDR1 SGHRS, CDR2 YFSETQ. The CDR3 covers 15 residues. V was pared by 0 bases and J by 2 bases, with 12 bases between. CDR3 in DNA: TGCGCCAGCAGCTTGGGGGGACTGGCTACCTACGAGCAGTACTTC. Translating gives CASSLGGLATYEQYF.

The chain has TRBV5-4 and TRBJ2-7, with 9 nucleotides matching TRBD1. Germline V gives CDR1 SGHNT, CDR2 YYREEE (reference sequence). V gave up 4 bases and J gave up 4 bases; unmatched junction bases: 6. The CDR3 extends over 14 amino acids. The CDR3 bases are TGTGCCAGCAGCCCCAGGGACAGGGAATACGAGCAGTACTTC. Translation: CASSPRDREYEQYF. Variable domain in full (rest from reference TRBV5-4 and TRBJ2-7): ETGVTQSPTHLIKTRGQQVTLRCSSQSGHNTVSWYQQALGQGPQFIFQYYREEENGRGNFPPRFSGLQFPNYSSELNVNALELDDSALYLCASSPRDREYEQYFGPGTRLTVT.

V and J are TRBV27 and TRBJ1-1; D gene ambiguous. The CDR3 runs 15 residues. V lost 5 bases, J lost 4 bases, and 17 bases lay in between. The germline V gene has CDR1 MNHEY and CDR2 SMNVEV (reference sequence). The CDR3 is CASSRGGGLGTEAFF. The DNA of the CDR3 is TGTGCCAGCAGTCGAGGCGGCGGGCTTGGCACTGAAGCTTTCTTT.

V and J are TRBV7-8 and TRBJ2-1, with TRBD1 as a possible D gene (5 bases). The CDR3 length is 15 residues. Germline CDR1 is SGHVS and CDR2 is FQNEAQ. V was cut by 5 bases and J by 3 bases, with 14 bases left in between. DNA of the CDR3: TGTGCCAGCAGCACCACCCGGACAAGCTACAATGAGCAGTTCTTC. Amino acids: CASSTTRTSYNEQFF.